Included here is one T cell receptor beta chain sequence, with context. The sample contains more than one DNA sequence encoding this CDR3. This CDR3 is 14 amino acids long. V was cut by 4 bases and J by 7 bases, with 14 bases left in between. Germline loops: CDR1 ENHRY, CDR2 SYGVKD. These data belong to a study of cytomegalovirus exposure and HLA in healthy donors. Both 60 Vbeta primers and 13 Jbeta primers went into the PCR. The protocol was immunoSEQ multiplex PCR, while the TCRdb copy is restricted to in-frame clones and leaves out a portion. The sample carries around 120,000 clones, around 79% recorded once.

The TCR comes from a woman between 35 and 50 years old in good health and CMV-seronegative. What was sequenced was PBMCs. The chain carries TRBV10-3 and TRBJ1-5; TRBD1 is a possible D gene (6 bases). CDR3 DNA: TGTGCCATCAGTGCAGGGGAATTGGGGCAGCCCCAGCATTTT. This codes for CAISAGELGQPQHF.